This T cell receptor beta chain came from a study of blood T cell repertoires in COVID-19. The overall study: Italy, Spain and the United States were the sources of the convalescent and acute COVID-19 samples.

Original methodology: Estimated nucleated cell counts came from reference gene primer amplification. Sequencing used immunoSEQ multiplex PCR; TCRdb keeps in-frame clones, though not all of them. Clone size and V and J calls were adopted from that table, with D and trimming inferred from the DNA. The data contain 110,000 to 150,000 clones, more than 75% of them seen just once; the ten biggest clones take up about 12%. The CDR3 runs 15 residues. V dropped 4 bases and J dropped 4; count of bases not matched to a gene: 8. Germline assignment: CDR1 SGHRS and CDR2 YFSETQ. The rearrangement uses TRBV5-1 and TRBJ1-2; 9 bases are a match to TRBD1. The sequencing input was peripheral blood. The clonotype was recovered from an older man with acute or convalescent COVID-19. The CDR3 bases are TGCGCCAGCAGCCCGGACAGGGGTTTCGGCTATGGCTACACCTTC. Its translation: CASSPDRGFGYGYTF.